The clone carrying this T cell receptor (beta chain) appeared a single time. TCRdb itself ran the 5' RACE reads through MiXCR, one entry per CDR3 protein. The sample lists 300,000 to 450,000 distinct CDR3 sequences, around 30% seen once, with about 6% in the top ten. These data originate in a study of identical twins' blood T cells. This CDR3 is 15 amino acids long. V lost 6 bases and J lost 4, with 15 bases in between. The genes are TRBV12-3 or TRBV12-4 and TRBJ1-4, with D uncertain. The clonotype comes from a woman between 18 and 55 years old in good health. The sequencing sample was made of PBMCs. CDR3 sequence (DNA): TGTGCCAGCAGAATACCCCGGGGAGGTAATGAAAAACTGTTTTTT. Amino acids: CASRIPRGGNEKLFF.